This TCR beta chain was sequenced in a study of T cells in Graves' hyperthyroidism and ophthalmopathy (dated by TCRdb to the late 2010s). Notes on the research overall: Peripheral blood was collected at initial diagnosis, before any treatment. To identify distinguishing TCR V-J signatures, a discovery cohort of 90 to 100 patients was used, comprising 43 with Graves' ophthalmopathy and 57 with stable Graves' hyperthyroidism. Prospective prediction of ophthalmopathy was tested in an independent validation cohort of some 19 hyperthyroidism patients and 17 patients who later progressed to ophthalmopathy. For training and testing, the 100 or so patients in the discovery cohort were randomly divided in a 7:3 ratio. In addition, the study compared T-cell repertoires in thyroid tissue and in blood from 6 or 7 Graves' hyperthyroidism patients. Following sampling, methimazole starting at 30 mg daily was given to hyperthyroidism patients, and high-dose intravenous methylprednisolone was given to ophthalmopathy patients. The paper reports TCR Vbeta CDR3 sequencing of 130 to 150 peripheral blood samples: approximately 41 ophthalmopathy, about 75 hyperthyroidism and around 17 progressor patients.

In the ophthalmopathy patients, disease was moderately to severely active, with a Clinical Activity Score of 3 or more, a NOSPECS grade of 4 or more, and a duration of less than 3 months. Patients with uncontrolled infections, other autoimmune diseases, pregnancy or lactation were excluded. Clinical symptoms, serum thyroxine and TRAb, thyroid ultrasound, and orbital computed tomography formed the basis for the diagnoses. Ficoll-Paque density gradient centrifugation was used to isolate PBMCs from about 10 ml of fresh peripheral blood. Total RNA was extracted with Trizol reagent, and quality was checked on an Agilent 2100 Bioanalyzer. General study outcomes and caveats: Blood samples also contained most of the expanded thyroid clonotypes (frequency above 0.001), which suggests that blood repertoires may reflect thyroid immune responses. A 13 V-J signature model separated ophthalmopathy from stable hyperthyroidism, with about 90% sensitivity and approximately 81% specificity in cross-validation and 80%/75% in testing. In validation, the model predicted progression to ophthalmopathy with approximately 71% sensitivity and roughly 75% specificity, a median of approximately 6.5 months before onset. Sample size was not statistically predetermined, and blinding of investigators to group allocation was not performed.

The TCR beta CDR3 regions were amplified from RNA transcripts. The TCR CDR3 was subjected to a first round of RT-PCR using the HTBI primer set and the Qiagen OneStep RT-PCR kit. The libraries were constructed in a second round of multiplex PCR and then size-selected and purified. Libraries were sequenced paired-end with 100 bp reads on an Illumina HiSeq2000. On the authors' methods: SOAPnuke was used to process the raw data, removing reads that contained adapters or uncalled bases, had a mean Phred below 15, or lacked an exact match to the constant primer or identifier. COPE v1.2.5 was used to merge high-quality paired reads, and clonotypes were defined as unique nucleotide sequences. MiTCR v1.1 was used to align clonotypes to the IMGT TRBV, TRBD and TRBJ reference segments. Only V-J combinations with frequency above 0.0001, covering roughly 99% of repertoires, were analysed. The TCS score was defined as the ratio of F50 (clonal expansion) to E x V (chaos), calculated using BLOSUM62-based TCRdist between CDR3 peptides within each V-J. Welch's t-statistics and random forest reduced 500 to 550 V-J features to 13, which were used in a naive Bayes classifier (R e1071). The raw public data were reprocessed by TCRdb itself: fastp quality trimming at Q25, MiXCR clonotype calling, in-frame beta chains only. When rows share a CDR3 protein, they turn into one entry using the most common DNA and genes. These V and J calls originate from TCRdb's pipeline instead of the authors' own analysis. This sample holds about half a million distinct CDR3 sequences; approximately 25% were observed only once. The ten largest clonotypes hold around 10% of the sample.

V and J lose 0 bases and 8 bases, and a span of 10 bases separates them. As encoded in the germline V gene, CDR1 is MGHRA while CDR2 is YSYEKL. The CDR3 covers 13 residues, taking in both the cysteine and the phenylalanine. CDR3 DNA is the only sequence kept; it has 39 bases, read in frame from the first base. This clonotype was detected ten times or more. The clone's antigen remains unknown. No much larger clone is present one base from it, and per-base qualities are unavailable. This clonotype originated in a young woman with Graves' ophthalmopathy. The rearranged chain carries TRBV4-1 and TRBJ1-2; TRBD1 might be the D gene, on 5 matching bases. Material: blood. The CDR3 corresponds to CASSQDQGWGYTF. The base sequence is TGCGCCAGCAGCCAAGACCAGGGCTGGGGCTACACCTTC.